This TCR beta chain stems from a study of STAT3 mutations in large granular lymphocyte leukemia. The overall study: 40% of treated T-LGLL patients showed hematologic response to immunosuppression. Study results and caveats: After therapy, about 35% of the 18 patients switched clonotypes, all new clones STAT3 wild type. Every T-LGLL patient had at least one immunodominant TCRbeta clonotype.

Worth noting for this clone: What it binds is not known.

Assay: immunoSEQ multiplex PCR; the TCRdb copy retains only in-frame clones and omits some. The sample holds 25,000 to 40,000 clones; around 88% are singletons and the top ten take roughly 12%. V was clipped by 3 bases and J by 0 bases; unmatched bases: 5. This CDR3 has 15 residues. Germline-derived CDR1 and CDR2 are GTSNPN and SVGIG (reference sequence). J is TRBJ1-5 and V is TRBV30, with 7 positions matching TRBD1. Sequencing input: peripheral blood mononuclear cells. This sequence was found in a man aged 55 to 70 with T-cell large granular lymphocyte leukemia. Some clones in this sample may be carry-over from other donors' samples. CDR3 amino acids: CAWSQGGASNQPQHF. CDR3 DNA sequence: TGTGCCTGGAGCCAGGGGGGGGCTAGCAATCAGCCCCAGCATTTT.